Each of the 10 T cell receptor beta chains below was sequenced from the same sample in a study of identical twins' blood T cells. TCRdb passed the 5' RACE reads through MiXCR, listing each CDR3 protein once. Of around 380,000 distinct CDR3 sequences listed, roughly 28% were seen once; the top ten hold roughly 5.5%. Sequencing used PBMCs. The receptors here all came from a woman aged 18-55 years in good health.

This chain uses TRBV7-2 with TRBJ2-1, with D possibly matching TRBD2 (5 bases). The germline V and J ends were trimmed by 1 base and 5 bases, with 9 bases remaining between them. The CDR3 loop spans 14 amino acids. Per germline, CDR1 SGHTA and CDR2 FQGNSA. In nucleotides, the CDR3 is TGTGCCAGCAGCTTAGGGACTCATAACAATGAGCAGTTCTTC. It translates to CASSLGTHNNEQFF. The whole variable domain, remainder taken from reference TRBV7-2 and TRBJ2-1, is GAGVSQSPSNKVTEKGKDVELRCDPISGHTALYWYRQSLGQGLEFLIYFQGNSAPDKSGLPSDRFSAERTGGSVSTLTIQRTQQEDSAVYLCASSLGTHNNEQFFGPGTRLTVL.

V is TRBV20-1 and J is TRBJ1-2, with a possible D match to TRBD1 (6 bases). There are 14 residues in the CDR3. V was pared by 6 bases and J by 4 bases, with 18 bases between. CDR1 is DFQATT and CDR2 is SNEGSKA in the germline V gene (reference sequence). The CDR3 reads CSALDSKGSYGYTF. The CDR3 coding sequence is TGCAGTGCCTTGGACAGTAAAGGATCCTATGGCTACACCTTC.

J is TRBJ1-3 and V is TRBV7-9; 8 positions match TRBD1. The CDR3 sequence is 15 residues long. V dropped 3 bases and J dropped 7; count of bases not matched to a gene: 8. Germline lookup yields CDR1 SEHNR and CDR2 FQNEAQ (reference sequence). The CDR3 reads CASSFAQGASNTIYF. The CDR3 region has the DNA TGTGCCAGCAGCTTCGCGCAGGGGGCTTCGAACACCATATATTTT.

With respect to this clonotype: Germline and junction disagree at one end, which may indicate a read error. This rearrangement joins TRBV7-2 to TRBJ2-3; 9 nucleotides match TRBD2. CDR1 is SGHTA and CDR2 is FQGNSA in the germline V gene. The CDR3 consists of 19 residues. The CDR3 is CASSLNLAGVKYSIDTQYF. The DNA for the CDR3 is TGTGCCAGCAGCTTAAATTTAGCGGGAGTCAAATATAGCATAGATACGCAGTATTTT.

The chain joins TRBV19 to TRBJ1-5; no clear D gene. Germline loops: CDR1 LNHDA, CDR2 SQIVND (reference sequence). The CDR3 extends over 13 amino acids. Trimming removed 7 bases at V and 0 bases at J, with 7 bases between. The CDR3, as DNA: TGTGCCAGTACCCAGTTTAGCAATCAGCCCCAGCATTTT. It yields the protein CASTQFSNQPQHF.

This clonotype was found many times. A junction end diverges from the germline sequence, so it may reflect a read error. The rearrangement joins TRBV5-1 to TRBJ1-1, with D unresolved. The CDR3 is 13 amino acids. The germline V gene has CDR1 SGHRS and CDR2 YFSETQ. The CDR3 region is CASSLALNTEAFF. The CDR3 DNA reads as TGTGCCAGCAGCTTAGCACTGAACACTGAAGCTTTCTTT.

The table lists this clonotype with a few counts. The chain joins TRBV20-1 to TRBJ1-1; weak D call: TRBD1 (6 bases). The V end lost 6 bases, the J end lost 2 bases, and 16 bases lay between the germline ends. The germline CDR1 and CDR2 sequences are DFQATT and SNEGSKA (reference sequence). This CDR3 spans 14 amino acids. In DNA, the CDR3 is TGCAGTGCCTTCAAAGGAGGGGGAAACACTGAAGCTTTCTTT. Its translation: CSAFKGGGNTEAFF.

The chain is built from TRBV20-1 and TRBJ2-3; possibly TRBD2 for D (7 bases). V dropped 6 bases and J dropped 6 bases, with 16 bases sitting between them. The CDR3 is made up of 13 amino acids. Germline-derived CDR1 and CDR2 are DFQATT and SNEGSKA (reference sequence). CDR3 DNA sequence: TGCAGTGCGGATGGAGGGGGGGCCGATACGCAGTATTTT. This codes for CSADGGGADTQYF.

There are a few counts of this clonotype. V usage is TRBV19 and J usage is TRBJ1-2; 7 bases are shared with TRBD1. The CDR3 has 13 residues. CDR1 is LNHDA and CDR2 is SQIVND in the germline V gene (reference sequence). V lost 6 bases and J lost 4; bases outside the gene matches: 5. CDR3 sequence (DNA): TGTGCCAGTAGGTCACAGGGGATCTATGGCTACACCTTC. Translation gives CASRSQGIYGYTF. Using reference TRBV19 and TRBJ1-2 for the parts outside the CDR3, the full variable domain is DGGITQSPKYLFRKEGQNVTLSCEQNLNHDAMYWYRQDPGQGLRLIYYSQIVNDFQKGDIAEGYSVSREKKESFPLTVTSAQKNPTAFYLCASRSQGIYGYTFGSGTRLTVV.

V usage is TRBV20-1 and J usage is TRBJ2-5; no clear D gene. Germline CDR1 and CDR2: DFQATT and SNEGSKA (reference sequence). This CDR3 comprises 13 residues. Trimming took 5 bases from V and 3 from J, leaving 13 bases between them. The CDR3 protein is CSALSQAEETQYF. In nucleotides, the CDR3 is TGCAGTGCTCTCTCCCAGGCGGAAGAGACCCAGTACTTC.